Presented here are 17 T cell receptor beta chains from one specimen sequenced in a study of control samples from healthy donors and cancer patients (TCRdb year 2020). The library was made by the immunoSEQ multiplex PCR assay. In its TCRdb copy, this immuneACCESS table keeps in-frame sequences only and misses some clones. Where compared with another copy, unresolved V genes explain less than half of these, and the others have no known cause. The sample table shows 390,000 or so clones, and more than 80% are seen once. The ten largest clones add up to approximately 6.3% of the sample. Sequencing was performed on PBMCs. The receptors stem from a middle-aged man with head and neck cancer.

This chain uses TRBV6-5 with TRBJ1-2; 10 bases agree with TRBD1. Germline V gene lookup returns CDR1 MNHEY and CDR2 SVGAGI. J lost 8 bases, V lost 2 bases, and 5 bases had no gene match. The CDR3 is made up of 14 amino acids. DNA for the CDR3: TGTGCCAGCAGTTACCGGACAGGGGGGCGAGGCTACACCTTC. It is translated as CASSYRTGGRGYTF.

The chain uses TRBV19 and TRBJ1-1; TRBD1 matches 7 bases. Germline CDR1 reads LNHDA; CDR2 reads SQIVND (reference sequence). The CDR3 is 16 residues long. After removal of 5 bases from V and 3 bases from J, the junction contained 12 bases not matched to a gene. The CDR3 DNA reads TGTGCCAGTAGTTTGTGGGACAGTATATTAGACACTGAAGCTTTCTTT. It encodes CASSLWDSILDTEAFF.

This clone was detected only a few times. The V and J genes are TRBV24-1 and TRBJ2-1, with TRBD1 matching over 9 bases. V lost 7 bases and J lost 6; bases outside the gene matches: 12. Germline loops: CDR1 KGHDR, CDR2 SFDVKD. CDR3 size: 16 residues. The CDR3: CATSKPGTGSLNEQFF. The CDR3, as DNA: TGTGCCACCAGCAAACCCGGGACAGGGTCCCTCAATGAGCAGTTCTTC.

The rearrangement uses TRBV28 and TRBJ2-7; D may correspond to TRBD1 or TRBD2 (6 bases each). V was clipped by 4 bases and J by 7 bases, with 20 bases between them. The CDR3 runs 15 residues. Looked up from germline, CDR1 is MDHEN and CDR2 is SYDVKM. For the CDR3, the DNA is TGTGCCAGCAGTTACACCGGGGGCTTATATTCGGAGCAGTACTTC. Translated: CASSYTGGLYSEQYF.

The CDR3 sequence: CASSARGQGRYEQYF. The CDR3 DNA sequence: TGTGCCAGTAGTGCCCGAGGACAGGGGAGATACGAGCAGTACTTC. V is TRBV19 and J is TRBJ2-7, with 9 bases aligning to TRBD1. The CDR3 runs to 15 residues. CDR1 is LNHDA, CDR2 SQIVND, per germline (reference sequence). With V trimmed by 5 bases and J by 4 bases, 9 bases remained unmatched.

This clone was seen a single time. The chain joins TRBV7-2 to TRBJ2-1; 10 nucleotides align to TRBD1. Per the germline V gene, CDR1 is SGHTA and CDR2 is FQGNSA. Trimming removed 10 bases from V and 6 bases from J; junction bases left unmatched: 6. The CDR3 runs 13 residues. CDR3 sequence: CATKTGGGNEQFF. CDR3 nucleotides: TGTGCCACTAAGACAGGGGGCGGCAATGAGCAGTTCTTC.

In DNA, the CDR3 is TGCAGCGTTGAAGATGGAAGCGGGAGCAGCGATGAGCAGTTCTTC. It translates to CSVEDGSGSSDEQFF. This chain links TRBV29-1 with TRBJ2-1, with 8 bases matching TRBD2. Unmatched junction bases numbered 9, after V lost 0 bases and J lost 8 bases. Germline V gene sequence: CDR1 SQVTM, CDR2 ANQGSEA. This CDR3 is 15 amino acids long.

The rearrangement links TRBV6-6 to TRBJ2-1, with D perhaps TRBD1 (6 bases). This CDR3 spans 14 amino acids. Trimming removed 4 bases at V and 3 bases at J, with 10 bases between. Germline V CDR1 and CDR2: MNHNY, SVGAGI (reference sequence). The CDR3 spells CASSSGTSYNEQFF. CDR3 DNA sequence: TGTGCCAGCAGTTCCGGGACAAGCTACAATGAGCAGTTCTTC.

The V and J genes are TRBV7-2 and TRBJ1-5; D is uncertain. CDR3 length: 15 residues. The V end was cut by 5 bases, the J end by 9 bases, with 20 bases between. Per germline, CDR1 SGHTA and CDR2 FQGNSA. In DNA form, the CDR3 reads TGTGCCAGCAGCGTCGGACGGGAATCTGGTCTGCCCCAGCATTTT. It specifies CASSVGRESGLPQHF.

The chain carries TRBV19 and TRBJ2-7; D remains ambiguous. Germline V gene lookup returns CDR1 LNHDA and CDR2 SQIVND (reference sequence). The CDR3 is 12 amino acids. V lost 5 bases and J 4 bases, leaving 9 bases between the germline ends. CDR3 nucleotides: TGTGCCAGTAGTGATACACGGTACGAGCAGTACTTC. Translation: CASSDTRYEQYF.

The chain links TRBV27 to TRBJ1-6, with D possibly being TRBD1 (6 bases). Per germline, CDR1 MNHEY and CDR2 SMNVEV (reference sequence). V dropped 5 bases and J dropped 7 bases, with 12 bases sitting between them. The CDR3 runs to 14 residues. The DNA of the CDR3 is TGTGCCAGCAGTCAACAGGGAGGGAATTCACCCCTCCACTTT. Its protein product is CASSQQGGNSPLHF.

V usage is TRBV2 and J usage is TRBJ1-1; unclear D gene. Germline CDR1 and CDR2: SNHLY and FYNNEI. Trimming left V 4 bases short and J 6 bases short, with 15 bases between. The CDR3 length is 14 residues. DNA of the CDR3: TGTGCCAGCAGTGTAGGGCCAACCCCTTCTGAAGCTTTCTTT. Amino acids: CASSVGPTPSEAFF.

The chain links TRBV7-8 to TRBJ2-5; D is ambiguous. Trimming took off 5 bases at V and 5 bases at J, with 9 bases between the two ends. The CDR3 is made up of 12 amino acids. Germline V lookup: CDR1 SGHVS, CDR2 FQNEAQ. CDR3 bases: TGTGCCAGCAGCATCTCGAGCGAGACCCAGTACTTC. This sequence encodes CASSISSETQYF.

Remarks on this clone: In the same sample, other DNA sequences code for this CDR3. The chain has TRBV5-1 and TRBJ2-1, with TRBD2 matching over 14 bases. This CDR3 is 17 amino acids long. The germline CDR1 and CDR2 sequences are SGHRS and YFSETQ. The J segment lost 1 base and the V segment lost 3 bases, leaving 3 bases of the junction unmatched. CDR3 loop: CASSSGTSGSSYNEQFF. CDR3 in DNA: TGCGCCAGCAGCTCTGGGACTAGCGGGAGTTCCTACAATGAGCAGTTCTTC.

The chain uses TRBV20-1 and TRBJ1-1, with D unresolved. The germline V gene has CDR1 DFQATT and CDR2 SNEGSKA (reference sequence). V dropped 3 bases and J dropped 0 bases, with 5 bases sitting between them. This CDR3 region has 12 residues. CDR3: CSASLLNTEAFF. The DNA of the CDR3 is TGCAGTGCTAGTCTCCTGAACACTGAAGCTTTCTTT.

This clone was seen just once. V and J are TRBV6-5 and TRBJ1-1, with D possibly TRBD1 on 6 matching bases. V gave up 5 bases and J gave up 4 bases, with 14 bases separating them. The CDR3 length is 14 residues. CDR1 and CDR2 (germline): MNHEY, SVGAGI. The CDR3 sequence: CASSPLRGGTEAFF. CDR3 DNA sequence: TGTGCCAGCAGTCCCCTACGAGGGGGCACTGAAGCTTTCTTT.

This chain joins TRBV27 and TRBJ1-1; 7 positions agree with TRBD1. This CDR3 comprises 12 residues. CDR1 MNHEY and CDR2 SMNVEV come from the germline V gene (reference sequence). The V segment lost 5 bases and the J segment 11 bases; nucleotides outside the gene matches: 8. This CDR3 reads CASSQAGTAAFF. CDR3 in DNA: TGTGCCAGCAGTCAGGCGGGGACAGCGGCTTTCTTT.